Sequencing of this TCR beta chain was carried out in a study of blood T cell repertoires in COVID-19. Study summary: Researchers got acute and convalescent COVID-19 samples from the United States, Italy and Spain. Sources were T cells, B-cell-depleted T cells, or PBMCs; the material itself was cDNA or gDNA.

Produced via immunoSEQ multiplex PCR; TCRdb's table is partial and in-frame only. This sample has 300,000 to 400,000 clones, with around 91% found just once. The V and J ends lost 5 bases and 3 bases, in that order; junction bases with no gene match: 8. Per germline, CDR1 SQVTM and CDR2 ANQGSEA. The CDR3 extends over 15 amino acids. This sequence joins TRBV29-1 and TRBJ2-5; 11 bases align to TRBD2. The TCR was taken from a woman aged 18-30 years who had recovered from COVID-19. Sequenced sample: peripheral blood. Here the CDR3 DNA reads TGCAGCGTTACCTACGGGACTAGCGGAGAAGAGACCCAGTACTTC. Its protein product is CSVTYGTSGEETQYF.